The TCR beta chain under discussion was sequenced for a study of CD8+ T cells in alopecia areata. The study's findings and limits: Within the top 100, expanded CD8+ clones significantly decreased with tofacitinib, as did scalp clonality. The study found TCR sharing across patients less clear than in mice, possibly for HLA reasons.

Turning to this clone: Its specificity is unknown.

cDNA serving as the sequencing template came from extracted, reverse transcribed RNA. TCRdb's table, derived via immunoSEQ multiplex PCR, lists solely in-frame clones and lacks some. The profile shows hundreds of thousands of clones, more than 30% of them singletons. Stated treatment: oral pan-JAK inhibitor, 5-10 mg twice daily. Alopecia areata patients gave lesional scalp punch biopsies and peripheral blood samples. PBMC-derived CD4+ and CD8+ T cells were sorted. Losses at the gene ends were 6 bases for V and 2 bases for J; bases not matched to a gene: 7. Germline V gives CDR1 MNHEY, CDR2 SVGAGI. This CDR3 contains 15 residues.

The sequence came from a human donor with alopecia areata. The sample was CD4+ T cells sorted from blood, taken around week 31, from a patient treated with tofacitinib. This rearrangement joins TRBV6-5 to TRBJ2-4; 7 bases map to TRBD1. This CDR3 reads CASRRDRDTKNIQYF. DNA of the CDR3: TGTGCCAGCAGACGCGACAGGGACACCAAAAACATTCAGTACTTC.